This TCR beta chain is drawn from a study of tumor and adjacent non-tumor tissue in lung cancer. Study at large: The cohort had about 12 adenocarcinoma, a couple of squamous cell and 1 small cell patients.

This sample's RNA came from whole unsorted tissue. Between August and November 2014, newly diagnosed, chemotherapy-naive lung cancer patients underwent thoracic surgery in China. CDR1 SGHAT and CDR2 FQNNGV come from the germline V gene. The V gene lost 3 bases and the J gene lost 4 bases, with 7 bases spanning the gap. The CDR3 has 13 amino acids. Study conclusions and caveats: Tumor repertoires had a smaller top 100 clone share than normal lung.

Three rounds of nested PCR, following a modified ARM-PCR protocol, produced the TCRbeta library. TCRdb reprocessed the multiplex PCR reads via MiXCR and lists one record per CDR3 protein. The profile shows 200,000 to 250,000 distinct CDR3 sequences, 60% to 75% of them singletons. On this clonotype itself: The antigen is unknown.

This rearrangement joins TRBV11-2 to TRBJ1-3, with no clear D. Sequencing was done on a sample of lung tumor tissue. The source of this sequence is a man aged 55 to 69 with non-small cell lung cancer. The CDR3 nucleotides are TGTGCCAGCAGCTTCAACATGGGAAACACCATATATTTT. Protein product: CASSFNMGNTIYF.